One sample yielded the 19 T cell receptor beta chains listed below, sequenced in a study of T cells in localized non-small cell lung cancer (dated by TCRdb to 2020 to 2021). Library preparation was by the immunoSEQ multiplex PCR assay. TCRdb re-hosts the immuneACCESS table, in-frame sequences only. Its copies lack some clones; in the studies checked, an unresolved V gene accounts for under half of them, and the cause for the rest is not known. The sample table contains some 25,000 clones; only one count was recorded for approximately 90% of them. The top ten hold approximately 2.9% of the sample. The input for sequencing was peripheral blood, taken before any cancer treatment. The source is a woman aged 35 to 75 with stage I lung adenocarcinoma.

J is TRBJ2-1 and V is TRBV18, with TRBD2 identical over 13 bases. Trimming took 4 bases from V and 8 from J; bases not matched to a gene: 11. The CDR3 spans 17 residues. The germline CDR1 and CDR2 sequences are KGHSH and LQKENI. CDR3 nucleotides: TGTGCCAGCTCACATTCATCCGGACTAGCGGGAGACTATGAGCAGTTCTTC. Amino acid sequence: CASSHSSGLAGDYEQFF.

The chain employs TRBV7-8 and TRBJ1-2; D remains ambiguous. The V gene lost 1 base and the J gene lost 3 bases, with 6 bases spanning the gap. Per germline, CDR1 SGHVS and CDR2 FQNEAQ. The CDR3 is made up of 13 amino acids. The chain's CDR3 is CASSLGQDYGYTF. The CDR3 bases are TGTGCCAGCAGCTTAGGTCAGGACTATGGCTACACCTTC.

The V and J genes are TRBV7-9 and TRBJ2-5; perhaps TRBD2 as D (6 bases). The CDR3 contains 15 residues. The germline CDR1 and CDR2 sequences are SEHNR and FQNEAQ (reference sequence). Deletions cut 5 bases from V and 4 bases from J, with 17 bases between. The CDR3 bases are TGTGCCAGCAGCCGAACGGGAGCAGGGCTAGAGACCCAGTACTTC. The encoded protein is CASSRTGAGLETQYF.

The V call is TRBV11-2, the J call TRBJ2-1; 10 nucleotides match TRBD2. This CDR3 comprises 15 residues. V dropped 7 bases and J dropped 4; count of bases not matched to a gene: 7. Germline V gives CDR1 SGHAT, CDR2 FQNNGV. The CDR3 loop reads CASTLFSGRYNEQFF. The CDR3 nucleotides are TGTGCCAGCACCCTGTTTAGCGGGAGGTACAATGAGCAGTTCTTC.

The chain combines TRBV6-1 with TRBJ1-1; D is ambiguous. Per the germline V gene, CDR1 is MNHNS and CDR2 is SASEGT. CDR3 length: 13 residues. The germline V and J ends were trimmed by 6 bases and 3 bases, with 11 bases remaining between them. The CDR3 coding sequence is TGTGCCAGCAGAGATTACAGACACACTGAAGCTTTCTTT. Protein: CASRDYRHTEAFF.

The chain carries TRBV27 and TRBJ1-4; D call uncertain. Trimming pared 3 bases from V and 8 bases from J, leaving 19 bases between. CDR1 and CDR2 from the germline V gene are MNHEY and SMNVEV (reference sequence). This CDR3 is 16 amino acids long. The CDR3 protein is CASSFLRANAMEKLFF. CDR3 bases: TGTGCCAGCAGTTTTTTAAGGGCAAACGCGATGGAAAAACTGTTTTTT.

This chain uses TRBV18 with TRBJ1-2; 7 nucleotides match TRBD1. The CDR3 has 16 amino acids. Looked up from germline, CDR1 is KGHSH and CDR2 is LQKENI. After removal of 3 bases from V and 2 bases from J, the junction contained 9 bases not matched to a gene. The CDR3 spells CASSPSGQKLNYGYTF. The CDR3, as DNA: TGTGCCAGCTCACCTTCGGGACAGAAACTAAACTATGGCTACACCTTC.

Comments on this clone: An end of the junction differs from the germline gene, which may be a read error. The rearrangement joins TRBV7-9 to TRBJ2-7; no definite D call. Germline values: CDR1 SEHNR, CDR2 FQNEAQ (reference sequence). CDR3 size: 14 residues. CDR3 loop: CASSYETFSCEQYF. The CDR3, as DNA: TGTGCCAGCAGCTATGAGACATTCTCCTGCGAGCAGTACTTC.

The CDR3 bases are TGTGCCAGCAGTGTGACAGGGGGCGCGGACGGAAACACCATATATTTT. Encoded protein: CASSVTGGADGNTIYF. The rearrangement uses TRBV27 and TRBJ1-3, with 10 bases lining up with TRBD1. The CDR3 consists of 16 residues. After removal of 5 bases from V and 4 bases from J, the junction contained 8 bases not matched to a gene. CDR1 and CDR2 from the germline V gene are MNHEY and SMNVEV (reference sequence).

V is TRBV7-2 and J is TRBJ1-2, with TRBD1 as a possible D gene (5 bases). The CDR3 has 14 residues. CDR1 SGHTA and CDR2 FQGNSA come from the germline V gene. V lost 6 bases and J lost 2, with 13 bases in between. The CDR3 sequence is CASRAGSLNYGYTF. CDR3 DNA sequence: TGTGCCAGCAGAGCAGGGAGCCTGAACTATGGCTACACCTTC.

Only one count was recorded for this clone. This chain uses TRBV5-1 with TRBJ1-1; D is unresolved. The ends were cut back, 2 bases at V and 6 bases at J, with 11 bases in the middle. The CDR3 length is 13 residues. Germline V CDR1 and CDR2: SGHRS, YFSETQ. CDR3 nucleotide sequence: TGCGCCAGCAGCTTAAGCGGAGGACCTGAAGCTTTCTTT. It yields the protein CASSLSGGPEAFF. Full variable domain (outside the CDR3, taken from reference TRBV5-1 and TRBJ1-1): KAGVTQTPRYLIKTRGQQVTLSCSPISGHRSVSWYQQTPGQGLQFLFEYFSETQRNKGNFPGRFSGRQFSNSRSEMNVSTLELGDSALYLCASSLSGGPEAFFGQGTRLTVV.

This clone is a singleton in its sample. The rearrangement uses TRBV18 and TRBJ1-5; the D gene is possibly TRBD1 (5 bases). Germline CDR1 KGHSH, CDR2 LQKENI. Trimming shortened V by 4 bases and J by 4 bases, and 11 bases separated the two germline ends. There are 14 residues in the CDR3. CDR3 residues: CASSRGQGNQPQHF. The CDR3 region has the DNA TGTGCCAGCTCACGAGGGCAGGGAAATCAGCCCCAGCATTTT.

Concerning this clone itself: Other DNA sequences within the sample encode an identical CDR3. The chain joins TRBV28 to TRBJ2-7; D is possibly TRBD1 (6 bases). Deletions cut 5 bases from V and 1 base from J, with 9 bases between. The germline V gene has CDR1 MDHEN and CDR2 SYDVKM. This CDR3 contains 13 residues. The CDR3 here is CASSPGQSYEQYF. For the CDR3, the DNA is TGTGCCAGCAGTCCTGGACAGTCCTACGAGCAGTACTTC.

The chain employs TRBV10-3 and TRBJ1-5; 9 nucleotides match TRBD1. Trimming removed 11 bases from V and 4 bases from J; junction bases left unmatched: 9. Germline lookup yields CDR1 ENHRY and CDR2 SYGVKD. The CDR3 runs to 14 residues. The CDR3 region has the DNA TGTGCCTCGGAGGGACAGGGAGTAAATCAGCCCCAGCATTTT. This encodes CASEGQGVNQPQHF.

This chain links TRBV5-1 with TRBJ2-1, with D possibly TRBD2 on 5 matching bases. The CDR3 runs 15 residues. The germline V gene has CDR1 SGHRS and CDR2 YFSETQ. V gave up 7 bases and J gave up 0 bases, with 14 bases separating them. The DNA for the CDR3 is TGCGCCAGCGCGGCCTCCGGGGACTCCTACAATGAGCAGTTCTTC. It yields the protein CASAASGDSYNEQFF.

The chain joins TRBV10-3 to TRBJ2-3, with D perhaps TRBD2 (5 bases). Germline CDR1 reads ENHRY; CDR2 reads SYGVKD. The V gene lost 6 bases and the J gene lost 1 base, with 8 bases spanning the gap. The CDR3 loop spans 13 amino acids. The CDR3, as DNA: TGTGCCATCAGAAAAGCGGGCACAGATACGCAGTATTTT. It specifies CAIRKAGTDTQYF.

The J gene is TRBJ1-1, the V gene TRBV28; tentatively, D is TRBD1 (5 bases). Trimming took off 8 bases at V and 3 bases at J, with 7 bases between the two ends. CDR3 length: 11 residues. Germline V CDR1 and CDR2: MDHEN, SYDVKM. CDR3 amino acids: CASLGDTEAFF. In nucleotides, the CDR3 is TGTGCCAGCTTGGGGGACACTGAAGCTTTCTTT.

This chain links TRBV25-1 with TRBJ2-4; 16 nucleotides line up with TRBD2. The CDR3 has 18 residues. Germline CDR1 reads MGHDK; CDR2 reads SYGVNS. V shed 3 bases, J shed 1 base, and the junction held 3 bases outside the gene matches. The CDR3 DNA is TGTGCCAGCAGTGACGGGACTAGCGGGAGGGCCGCCAAAAACATTCAGTACTTC. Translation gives CASSDGTSGRAAKNIQYF.

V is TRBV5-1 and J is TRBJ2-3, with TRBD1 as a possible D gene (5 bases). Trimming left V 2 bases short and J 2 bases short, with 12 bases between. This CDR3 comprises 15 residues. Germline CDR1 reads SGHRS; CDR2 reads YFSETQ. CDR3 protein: CASSFAGYDTDTQYF. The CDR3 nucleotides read TGCGCCAGCAGCTTTGCAGGGTATGACACAGATACGCAGTATTTT.